Shown below are 14 T cell receptor beta chains from a single sample sequenced in a study of T cell responses to AZD1222 COVID-19 vaccine. Measured with immunoSEQ multiplex PCR; TCRdb has only the in-frame clones, and not every one. The table has some 130,000 clones, over 75% seen once. Sequences were derived from peripheral blood, sampled on day 0 of AZD1222 vaccination. These receptors came from an adult in good health.

J is TRBJ1-2 and V is TRBV25-1; D remains ambiguous. Germline V CDR1 and CDR2: MGHDK, SYGVNS. This CDR3 spans 13 amino acids. V was pared by 5 bases and J by 4 bases, with 11 bases between. The CDR3 loop is CASSYGWTYGYTF. CDR3 in DNA: TGTGCCAGCAGTTACGGGTGGACCTATGGCTACACCTTC.

The V gene is TRBV10-3, the J gene TRBJ2-7; 7 positions agree with TRBD1. The V segment lost 10 bases and the J segment 2 bases; nucleotides outside the gene matches: 5. The germline gives CDR1 ENHRY, CDR2 SYGVKD. The CDR3 runs 12 residues. CDR3 sequence: CATGTAAYEQYF. CDR3 sequence (DNA): TGTGCCACGGGGACAGCGGCCTACGAGCAGTACTTC.

The chain carries TRBV5-1 and TRBJ1-2, with D unclear. The CDR3 runs 15 residues. From germline, CDR1 is SGHRS and CDR2 YFSETQ. Trimming pared 0 bases from V and 6 bases from J, leaving 15 bases between. The DNA of the CDR3 is TGCGCCAGCAGCTTGGCCGCGAGCAGTGCTAATGGCTACACCTTC. It specifies CASSLAASSANGYTF. The variable domain in full, with the rest retrieved from reference TRBV5-1 and TRBJ1-2, is KAGVTQTPRYLIKTRGQQVTLSCSPISGHRSVSWYQQTPGQGLQFLFEYFSETQRNKGNFPGRFSGRQFSNSRSEMNVSTLELGDSALYLCASSLAASSANGYTFGSGTRLTVV.

The chain employs TRBV7-9 and TRBJ1-2; the D is unclear. Germline-derived CDR1 and CDR2 are SEHNR and FQNEAQ (reference sequence). V dropped 5 bases and J dropped 3 bases, with 4 bases sitting between them. This CDR3 is 11 amino acids long. For the CDR3, the DNA is TGTGCCAGCAGCGCATACTATGGCTACACCTTC. Protein: CASSAYYGYTF.

The chain employs TRBV12-5 and TRBJ2-5, with 9 positions matching TRBD1. Trimming took 7 bases from V and 5 from J; bases not matched to a gene: 8. Germline V gene data show CDR1 as LGHNT and CDR2 as FRNRAP. The CDR3 has 14 amino acids. The CDR3 DNA follows: TGTGCTAGTGCCGAGACAGGGGGTTCGGAGACCCAGTACTTC. Translating it yields CASAETGGSETQYF.

This clone was detected once. V is TRBV5-1 and J is TRBJ1-1, with D uncertain. This CDR3 has 14 amino acids. V was clipped by 7 bases and J by 3 bases, with 16 bases between them. Germline values: CDR1 SGHRS, CDR2 YFSETQ. The CDR3 here is CASSVRGGDTEAFF. As DNA, the CDR3 is TGCGCCAGCTCCGTGAGAGGCGGGGACACTGAAGCTTTCTTT. Together with reference TRBV5-1 and TRBJ1-1, the CDR3 gives the full variable domain: KAGVTQTPRYLIKTRGQQVTLSCSPISGHRSVSWYQQTPGQGLQFLFEYFSETQRNKGNFPGRFSGRQFSNSRSEMNVSTLELGDSALYLCASSVRGGDTEAFFGQGTRLTVV.

The V and J genes are TRBV28 and TRBJ2-6, with D perhaps TRBD2 (5 bases). CDR3 length equals 17 residues. Trimming removed 2 bases at V and 1 base at J, with 12 bases between. Germline CDR1 is MDHEN and CDR2 is SYDVKM. Here the CDR3 DNA reads TGTGCCAGCAGTTTAGGAGGTGTCTCTTCTGGGGCCAACGTCCTGACTTTC. This encodes CASSLGGVSSGANVLTF.

The chain is built from TRBV5-6 and TRBJ2-2; 8 bases map to TRBD1. Germline V gene sequence: CDR1 SGHDT, CDR2 YYEEEE. V shed 1 base and J 3 bases; nucleotides not matched to a gene: 5. The CDR3 is made up of 16 amino acids. The CDR3 DNA sequence: TGTGCCAGCAGCTTGTCAGGGACAGGATACACCGGGGAGCTGTTTTTT. Protein product: CASSLSGTGYTGELFF.

The CDR3 region is CASSLRDDYNEQFF. The CDR3 nucleotides read TGTGCCAGCAGTTTACGGGACGACTACAATGAGCAGTTCTTC. The chain uses TRBV28 and TRBJ2-1; D could derive from TRBD1 or TRBD2 (5 bases each). Germline lookup yields CDR1 MDHEN and CDR2 SYDVKM. This CDR3 has 14 residues. V was shortened by 2 bases and J by 3 bases, with 8 bases between the two germline ends. The entire variable domain, with the rest obtained from reference TRBV28 and TRBJ2-1, is as follows: DVKVTQSSRYLVKRTGEKVFLECVQDMDHENMFWYRQDPGLGLRLIYFSYDVKMKEKGDIPEGYSVSREKKERFSLILESASTNQTSMYLCASSLRDDYNEQFFGPGTRLTVL.

The chain is built from TRBV5-6 and TRBJ1-4, with D maybe TRBD1 (5 bases). The CDR3 is 13 residues long. CDR1 is SGHDT, CDR2 YYEEEE, per germline. V lost 1 base to trimming and J lost 13 bases, with 14 bases between them. CDR3 sequence (DNA): TGTGCCAGCAGCTTGAGCAGGGATAGGGGACTGTTTTTT. Its translation: CASSLSRDRGLFF.

This rearrangement joins TRBV7-2 to TRBJ2-7; D tentatively reads TRBD1 or TRBD2 (5 bases each). This CDR3 is 14 amino acids long. Germline values: CDR1 SGHTA, CDR2 FQGNSA. Trimming removed 3 bases at V and 4 bases at J, with 13 bases between. Here the CDR3 DNA reads TGTGCCAGCAGCTTGTGGGGCACGGGGTACGAGCAGTACTTC. It yields the protein CASSLWGTGYEQYF.

The rearrangement links TRBV2 to TRBJ1-2, with a tentative D call TRBD1 (5 bases). The CDR3 contains 12 residues. In germline, CDR1 is SNHLY, CDR2 FYNNEI. V gave up 4 bases and J gave up 7 bases, with 10 bases separating them. In DNA form, the CDR3 reads TGTGCCAGCAGTGCTGACAGCGGTGGCTACACCTTC. This translates into CASSADSGGYTF.

The rearrangement uses TRBV5-4 and TRBJ1-2; tentatively, D is TRBD1 (5 bases). Germline V gene sequence: CDR1 SGHNT, CDR2 YYREEE (reference sequence). V was trimmed by 1 base and J by 10 bases, leaving 17 bases between them. The CDR3 spans 14 residues. The CDR3 bases are TGTGCCAGCAGCTTGATGGGACGGATGACTATCTACACCTTC. Translating it yields CASSLMGRMTIYTF.

This chain uses TRBV2 with TRBJ1-2; D is perhaps TRBD1 (6 bases). CDR3 length equals 16 residues. CDR1 and CDR2 from the germline V gene are SNHLY and FYNNEI. V lost 5 bases, J lost 6 bases, and 22 bases lay in between. The CDR3 sequence is CASSFTHTGSSNGYTF. CDR3 in DNA: TGTGCCAGCAGTTTTACACATACAGGGAGCTCCAATGGCTACACCTTC.